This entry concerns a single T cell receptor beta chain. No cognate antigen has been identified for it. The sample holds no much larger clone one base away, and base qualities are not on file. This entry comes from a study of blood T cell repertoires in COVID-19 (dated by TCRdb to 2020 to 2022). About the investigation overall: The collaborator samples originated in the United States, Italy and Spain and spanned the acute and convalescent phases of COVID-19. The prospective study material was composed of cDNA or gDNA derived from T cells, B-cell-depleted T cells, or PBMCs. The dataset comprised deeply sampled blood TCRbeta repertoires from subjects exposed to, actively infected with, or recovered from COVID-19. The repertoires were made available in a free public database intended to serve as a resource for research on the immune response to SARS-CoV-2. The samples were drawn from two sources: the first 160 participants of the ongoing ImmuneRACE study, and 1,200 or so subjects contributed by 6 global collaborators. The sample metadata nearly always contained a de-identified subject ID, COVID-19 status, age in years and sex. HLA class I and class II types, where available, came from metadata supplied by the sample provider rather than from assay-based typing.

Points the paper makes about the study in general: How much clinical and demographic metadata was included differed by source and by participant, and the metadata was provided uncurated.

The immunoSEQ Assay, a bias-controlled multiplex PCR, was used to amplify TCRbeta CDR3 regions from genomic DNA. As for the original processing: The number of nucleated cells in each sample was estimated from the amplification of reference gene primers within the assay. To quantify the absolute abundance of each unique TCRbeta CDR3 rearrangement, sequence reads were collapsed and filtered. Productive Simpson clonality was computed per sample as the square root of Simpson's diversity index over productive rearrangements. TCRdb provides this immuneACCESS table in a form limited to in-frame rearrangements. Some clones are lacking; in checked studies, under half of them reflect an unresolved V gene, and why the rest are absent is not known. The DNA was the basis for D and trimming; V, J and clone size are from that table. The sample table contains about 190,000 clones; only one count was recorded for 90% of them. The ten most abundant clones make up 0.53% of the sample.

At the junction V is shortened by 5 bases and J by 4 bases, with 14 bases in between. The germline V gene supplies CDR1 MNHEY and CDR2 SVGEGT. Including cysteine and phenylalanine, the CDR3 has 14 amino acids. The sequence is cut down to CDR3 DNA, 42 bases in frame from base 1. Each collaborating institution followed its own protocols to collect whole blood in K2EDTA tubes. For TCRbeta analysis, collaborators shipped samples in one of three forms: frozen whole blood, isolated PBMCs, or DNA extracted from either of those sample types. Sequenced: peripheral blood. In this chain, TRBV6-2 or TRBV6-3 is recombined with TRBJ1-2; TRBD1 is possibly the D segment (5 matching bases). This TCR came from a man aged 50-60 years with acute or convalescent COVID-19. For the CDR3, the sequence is CASSGAGTPYGYTF. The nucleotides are TGTGCCAGCAGTGGAGCGGGGACCCCCTATGGCTACACCTTC.